This TCR beta chain was obtained from a study of PD-1 blockade in classical Hodgkin lymphoma. Overall study results and limits: Relapsed/refractory patients reportedly had lower baseline diversity than newly diagnosed patients.

Assay: immunoSEQ multiplex PCR; the TCRdb copy retains only in-frame clones and omits some. The sample holds approximately 61,000 clones, nearly 90% seen once. Trimming took off 5 bases at V and 9 bases at J, with 14 bases between the two ends. This CDR3 region has 13 residues. Germline assignment: CDR1 SEHNR and CDR2 FQNEAQ (reference sequence). In the case of this clone: Its antigen remains unknown.

Time point of the sample: cycle 4 day 1 (C4D1), after five to seven weeks of nivolumab. All patients relapsed after autologous stem cell transplantation, and brentuximab vedotin exposure varied. The chain employs TRBV7-9 and TRBJ2-1; maybe TRBD1 (5 bases). The sequence was obtained from a human donor with classical Hodgkin lymphoma. Material: peripheral blood mononuclear cells (PBMCs), obtained before the fourth cycle of nivolumab. The CDR3 region is CASSAKGEGEQFF. CDR3 nucleotides: TGTGCCAGCAGCGCGAAAGGGGAAGGTGAGCAGTTCTTC.